These T cell receptor beta chains were read from a single sample in a study of T cell responses to AZD1222 COVID-19 vaccine. The protocol was immunoSEQ multiplex PCR, while the TCRdb copy is restricted to in-frame clones and leaves out a portion. The sample carries roughly 190,000 clones, approximately 93% recorded once. The source material was peripheral blood, sampled on day 0 of AZD1222 vaccination. The receptors originated from an adult in good health. CDR3s include the opening cysteine and the closing phenylalanine or tryptophan. D genes are given only for firm matches. Size values are once, few and many counts, or a class for expanded clones, and some rows have none.

V	J	size	D	CDR3	DNA
TRBV13	TRBJ2-3	NA	TRBD2	CASSLGLAGGVGTDTQYF	TGTGCCAGCAGCTTGGGACTAGCGGGAGGTGTTGGCACAGATACGCAGTATTTT
TRBV5-4	TRBJ1-1	once	NA	CASSQGTNYDGFF	TGTGCCAGCAGCCAAGGGACAAACTACGACGGTTTCTTT
TRBV5-1	TRBJ2-3	few	NA	CASTNTDTQYF	TGCGCCAGCACCAACACAGATACGCAGTATTTT
TRBV19	TRBJ1-3	NA	NA	CASSISYSGNTIYF	TGTGCCAGTAGTATCTCTTACTCTGGAAACACCATATATTTT
TRBV14	TRBJ1-1	NA	NA	CASSHLTREAFF	TGTGCCAGCAGCCACCTAACACGTGAAGCTTTCTTT
TRBV12-3/TRBV12-4	TRBJ2-1	NA	NA	CASSFAVNEQFF	TGTGCCAGCAGTTTCGCCGTCAATGAGCAGTTCTTC
TRBV18	TRBJ1-2	NA	TRBD1	CASSPGQDFNYGYTF	TGTGCCAGCTCACCAGGACAGGATTTTAACTATGGCTACACCTTC
TRBV5-6	TRBJ2-1	few	NA	CPSDNEQFF	TGCCCTAGCGATAATGAGCAGTTCTTC
TRBV19	TRBJ2-2	medium-sized	NA	CASSFYLATGELFF	TGTGCCAGTAGTTTTTATCTAGCGACCGGGGAGCTGTTTTTT
TRBV10-1	TRBJ2-3	NA	NA	CASSEEGTITDTQYF	TGCGCCAGCAGTGAGGAGGGAACTATCACAGATACGCAGTATTTT
TRBV6-5	TRBJ1-2	NA	NA	CASSYHLGLSDGYTF	TGTGCCAGCAGCTACCACTTGGGGTTATCGGATGGCTACACCTTC
TRBV6-4	TRBJ2-1	NA	TRBD2	CASAQSAGDYNEQFF	TGTGCCAGCGCACAATCGGCGGGGGACTACAATGAGCAGTTCTTC
TRBV4-1	TRBJ1-5	NA	NA	CASSQRGPDNQPQHF	TGCGCCAGCAGCCAAAGGGGTCCCGACAATCAGCCCCAGCATTTT
TRBV4-2	TRBJ2-3	NA	TRBD2	CASTGGRGEKGDTQYF	TGTGCCAGCACTGGGGGGCGGGGGGAAAAGGGAGATACGCAGTATTTT
TRBV19	TRBJ2-1	once	TRBD2	CASSIDRGGGGDEQFF	TGTGCCAGTAGTATAGATCGTGGCGGGGGAGGCGATGAGCAGTTCTTC
TRBV18	TRBJ1-5	NA	NA	CASSPFDSNQPQHF	TGTGCCAGCTCACCATTCGATAGCAATCAGCCCCAGCATTTT
TRBV5-6	TRBJ1-1	NA	TRBD1	CASSSSSGGTEAFF	TGTGCCAGCAGCTCCTCTTCAGGGGGCACTGAAGCTTTCTTT
TRBV18	TRBJ1-4	once	NA	CASSPRGETNEKLFF	TGTGCCAGCTCACCCCGCGGGGAAACTAATGAAAAACTGTTTTTT
TRBV7-9	TRBJ2-5	NA	TRBD2	CASSLELTSGIVETQYF	TGTGCCAGCAGCTTAGAGCTGACTAGCGGGATTGTAGAGACCCAGTACTTC
TRBV5-1	TRBJ2-7	NA	NA	CASSLGQEFYEQYF	TGCGCCAGCAGCTTGGGACAGGAATTCTACGAGCAGTACTTC
TRBV9	TRBJ1-1	NA	NA	CASSVVEGYTEAFF	TGTGCCAGCAGCGTAGTCGAGGGCTACACTGAAGCTTTCTTT
TRBV29-1	TRBJ1-1	NA	NA	CSVGGVVATEAFF	TGCAGCGTTGGGGGGGTTGTGGCCACTGAAGCTTTCTTT
TRBV15	TRBJ2-7	NA	NA	CATSREKFSSYEQYF	TGTGCCACCAGCAGAGAGAAGTTTAGCTCCTACGAGCAGTACTTC
TRBV27	TRBJ2-7	NA	TRBD2	CASSSGLAGDEQYF	TGTGCCAGCAGTTCCGGACTAGCGGGAGACGAGCAGTACTTC
TRBV20-1	TRBJ1-3	NA	NA	CSASNVRNSGNTIYF	TGCAGTGCTAGTAACGTCAGGAATTCTGGAAACACCATATATTTT
TRBV19	TRBJ1-3	NA	TRBD1	CASSIGRGRTGTGNTIYF	TGTGCCAGTAGTATCGGACGGGGCCGGACAGGGACTGGAAACACCATATATTTT